A single sample gave rise to the 7 T cell receptor beta chains below, sequenced in a study of cytomegalovirus exposure and HLA in healthy donors. Generated by immunoSEQ multiplex PCR, the TCRdb table keeps only in-frame clones and is missing some. Here the sample spans more than 50,000 clones, roughly 90% being singletons. Sequencing input: PBMCs. These receptors all stem from a young woman in good health and CMV-seronegative.

This chain links TRBV19 with TRBJ1-2; 9 bases are shared with TRBD1. Germline loops: CDR1 LNHDA, CDR2 SQIVND (reference sequence). The ends lost 7 bases at V and 7 bases at J; junction bases unmatched: 7. CDR3 length: 13 residues. This CDR3 is CASKLQGAGGYTF. CDR3 bases: TGTGCCAGTAAACTACAGGGGGCTGGTGGCTACACCTTC.

The rearrangement uses TRBV19 and TRBJ2-2; unclear D gene. V was pared by 3 bases and J by 5 bases, with 13 bases between. The germline CDR1 and CDR2 sequences are LNHDA and SQIVND (reference sequence). This CDR3 has 15 amino acids. The CDR3 loop is CASSIHGPTTGELFF. The CDR3 nucleotides are TGTGCCAGTAGTATCCATGGCCCCACAACCGGGGAGCTGTTTTTT.

V usage is TRBV2 and J usage is TRBJ2-5, with TRBD1 matching 7 bases. Trimming cost V 8 bases and J 0 bases; bases outside gene matches: 6. This CDR3 has 14 amino acids. Germline CDR1 and CDR2: SNHLY and FYNNEI. Written as DNA, the CDR3 is TGTGCCAGCTGCCGGGACAGAAACCAAGAGACCCAGTACTTC. It translates to CASCRDRNQETQYF.

The chain has TRBV5-8 and TRBJ1-5, with D maybe TRBD1 (5 bases). Germline-derived CDR1 and CDR2 are SGHTS and YDEGEE. The CDR3 spans 15 residues. V was pared by 2 bases and J by 0 bases, with 9 bases between. As DNA, the CDR3 is TGTGCCAGCAGCTTTGTACAGGTTAGCAATCAGCCCCAGCATTTT. It translates to CASSFVQVSNQPQHF.

The rearrangement uses TRBV27 and TRBJ2-7; D might be TRBD1 (5 bases). V was pared by 0 bases and J by 4 bases, with 7 bases between. This CDR3 contains 13 residues. Germline values: CDR1 MNHEY, CDR2 SMNVEV (reference sequence). The CDR3 reads CASSLSRVYEQYF. CDR3 in DNA: TGTGCCAGCAGTTTATCCAGGGTATACGAGCAGTACTTC.

In this sample, this clone turned up once. The chain links TRBV6-1 to TRBJ2-3; D perhaps matches TRBD1 (5 bases). V dropped 7 bases and J dropped 6 bases, with 17 bases sitting between them. Germline V gives CDR1 MNHNS, CDR2 SASEGT. The CDR3 length is 14 residues. CDR3 region: CASIINTGTDTQYF. Here the CDR3 DNA reads TGTGCCAGCATTATAAATACAGGAACCGATACGCAGTATTTT.

The chain uses TRBV5-1 and TRBJ2-1, with a weak D call TRBD1 (6 bases). Germline CDR1 reads SGHRS; CDR2 reads YFSETQ. V was cut by 4 bases and J by 5 bases, with 10 bases left in between. The CDR3 has 13 residues. In nucleotides, the CDR3 is TGCGCCAGCAGCCTAAACAGGGACAATGAGCAGTTCTTC. Amino acid sequence: CASSLNRDNEQFF.